The entry below describes one T cell receptor beta chain. Antigen specificity is unknown. This specimen comes from a study of lymphopenia after photon versus proton radiotherapy. This table comes from immunoSEQ multiplex PCR, and its TCRdb copy is limited to in-frame clones, with some not included. The sample contains approximately 71,000 clones, under 95% of which appear only once. Study results and limitations: Oligoclonal CD8+ Temra expansion after nadir drove photon patients' diversity drop. Survival link was tested only in deceased patients; proton benefit remains a possibility.

Germline assignment: CDR1 SGDLS and CDR2 YYNGEE. The CDR3 length is 14 residues. Trimming removed 0 bases at V and 5 bases at J, with 11 bases between. This receptor was identified in a woman aged 70-85 years with pancreatic cancer. The chain recombines TRBV9 with TRBJ1-2; D is perhaps TRBD1 (5 bases). Sequences were derived from peripheral blood, sampled from a patient treated with photon-based radiotherapy. As DNA, the CDR3 is TGTGCCAGCAGCGTAGATGCGGGGCCATATGGCTACACCTTC. The encoded protein is CASSVDAGPYGYTF.